This T cell receptor (beta chain) originates from a study of Ad26.COV2.S vaccination and SARS-CoV-2 variants (dated by TCRdb to the early 2020s). Context from the whole study: Vaccine-arm donors came from COV1001, a multicentre, randomized, double-blind, placebo-controlled phase I-IIa trial of Ad26.COV2.S in healthy adults. Dosing of Ad26.COV2.S was intramuscular, at either 5x10^10 or 1x10^11 viral particles, delivered as one shot or as two shots spaced 56 days apart. The specificity and breadth of SARS-CoV-2-reactive T cell receptors after Ad26.COV2.S vaccination were assessed by TCRbeta repertoire sequencing. A total of roughly 30 samples were included in the TCR-sequenced set, comprising roughly 19 Ad26.COV2.S vaccine recipients, 5 placebo recipients and 8 SARS-CoV-2 convalescent individuals. Trial participants were randomized into five groups of five: low-dose or high-dose Ad26.COV2.S given once or twice, or placebo on both occasions. Investigators did not know the trial group allocation while performing experiments and assessing outcomes. General conclusions and limits of the study: It was noted by the authors that total T cell responses may have been underestimated by the TCR breadth and depth analyses. Vaccine and placebo recipients had comparable non-spike TCR breadth, which fits with the vaccine containing only spike. After vaccination, substantial breadth of spike-specific CD8+ and CD4+ T cell responses was reported. Spike-specific TCR breadth was higher in Ad26.COV2.S recipients than in placebo recipients (P = 0.0014). The study was not powered for comparison of responses between vaccine doses or regimens.

A distance of 9 bases separates the germline ends of V and J, which lose 1 base and 0 bases respectively. The germline V gene sets CDR1 to SGHTA and CDR2 to FQGNSA. Taken from cysteine to phenylalanine, the CDR3 has 15 residues. Only the CDR3 DNA stays, 45 bases, in frame from base 1. TCRbeta CDR3 regions were sequenced with the immunoSEQ Assay. After extraction, genomic DNA underwent amplification by bias-controlled multiplex PCR, followed by high-throughput sequencing. In the paper's pipeline: To quantify the absolute abundance of each unique TCRbeta CDR3 region, sequences were collapsed and filtered. Usable DNA was measured by amplifying reference genes present in all nucleated cells, and TCRbeta template counts were normalized to that usable DNA to estimate T cell fraction. Repertoire TCRs were annotated as SARS-CoV-2-specific by exact matching of V gene, CDR3 amino acid sequence and J gene to a known reactive TCR set. The reference SARS-CoV-2 TCR set came from MIRA and was filtered for enrichment in COVID-19-positive ImmuneCODE repertoires, removing public or cross-reactive TCRs. Drawing on the MIRA antigens, annotated TCRs were analysed further at the level of specific ORF or position within ORF. Depth was the summed frequency of annotated unique rearrangements, while breadth was defined as annotated unique rearrangements over total unique productive rearrangements. Group comparisons of TCR breadth used two-sided Wilcoxon rank-sum tests. Imported from immuneACCESS, the table was reduced by TCRdb to in-frame sequences with V and J called. These copies leave out some clones; in studies compared against another copy, an unresolved V gene accounts for under half, and the cause of the remainder is not known. V and J calls and clone size follow that table, whereas D and trimming were derived from the DNA. Here the sample has around 250,000 clones; roughly 89% occur a single time. The biggest ten clones account for under 3% of the sample.

A remark on this clone: Its target antigen remains unknown. Base-call qualities are not available, and no considerably larger clone is one nucleotide away.

According to the study, the label for this sample's treatment or condition signals: over 15 received Ad26.COV2.S at low or high dose, single or two shots; five or six received placebo; per-sample allocation not given. For vaccine and placebo recipients, repertoires were sequenced using samples collected on day 63 after the first injection. In Cohort 1b, 25 or so adults aged 18-55 years were enrolled at a single site in Boston, USA, between 29 July and 7 August 2020. As a vaccine, Ad26.COV2.S was a replication-incompetent adenovirus type 26 vector that expressed a prefusion-stabilized SARS-CoV-2 spike protein derived from the original Wuhan strain.

Here the sequenced sample was peripheral blood, taken in a trial of Ad26.COV2.S vaccine versus placebo. The TCR originated in a person between 18 and 59 years old who received the Ad26.COV2.S COVID-19 vaccine or a placebo. The chain joins TRBV7-2 to TRBJ2-5; the D gene cannot be named for sure. The DNA reads TGTGCCAGCAGCTTAGGTAAAGGAAACCAAGAGACCCAGTACTTC. This codes for CASSLGKGNQETQYF.